Presented here are 22 T cell receptor beta chains from one specimen sequenced in a study of T cells in tuberculosis. This table comes from immunoSEQ multiplex PCR, and its TCRdb copy is limited to in-frame clones, with some not included. This sample has roughly 34,000 clones, with over 95% found just once. Material: PBMCs. Source of these receptors: a donor aged 10 to 29 with latent tuberculosis or without tuberculosis infection.

The chain couples TRBV29-1 to TRBJ1-2; possible D gene TRBD1, 6 bases. CDR3 length: 14 amino acids. Trimming stripped 4 bases from V and 4 bases from J, with 16 bases between. Germline CDR1 SQVTM, CDR2 ANQGSEA. The CDR3 nucleotides read TGCAGCGTTGTGGTTGCAGGGGCGGGCTATGGCTACACCTTC. It translates to CSVVVAGAGYGYTF.

This rearrangement joins TRBV6-6 to TRBJ1-3; TRBD1 aligns across 11 bases. Unmatched junction bases numbered 4, after V lost 5 bases and J lost 4 bases. From germline, CDR1 is MNHNY and CDR2 SVGAGI (reference sequence). The CDR3 has 15 amino acids. The DNA for the CDR3 is TGTGCCAGCAGTCTAAGGACAGGGGGCGGAAACACCATATATTTT. Translating gives CASSLRTGGGNTIYF.

The chain links TRBV29-1 to TRBJ2-1, with TRBD2 matching over 9 bases. The CDR3 has 14 amino acids. Looked up from germline, CDR1 is SQVTM and CDR2 is ANQGSEA. The V gene end was trimmed by 6 bases and the J gene end by 6 bases; junction bases not matched to a gene: 9. The DNA for the CDR3 is TGCAGCGTAGCTAGCGGGGACCTACCCAATGAGCAGTTCTTC. Its protein product is CSVASGDLPNEQFF.

CDR3 sequence: CASSVDLSGMDRYNEQFF. The DNA of the CDR3 is TGTGCCAGCAGCGTGGATTTGTCGGGAATGGACAGGTACAATGAGCAGTTCTTC. The rearrangement uses TRBV9 and TRBJ2-1; 7 bases agree with TRBD1. Trimming at V came to 2 bases and at J to 4 bases, leaving 15 bases not matched to a gene. This CDR3 is 18 amino acids long. Looked up from germline, CDR1 is SGDLS and CDR2 is YYNGEE.

The gene calls are TRBV5-1 and TRBJ1-1; D not certain. Germline V gene data show CDR1 as SGHRS and CDR2 as YFSETQ. V was pared by 3 bases and J by 3 bases, with 18 bases between. The CDR3 is 16 residues long. CDR3 nucleotides: TGCGCCAGCAGCTATGGAGGGATGACTCGAGACACTGAAGCTTTCTTT. Amino acids: CASSYGGMTRDTEAFF.

CDR3: CTSSKEQGGHYGYTF. CDR3 coding DNA: TGCACCAGCAGCAAAGAGCAAGGGGGCCACTATGGCTACACCTTC. The chain couples TRBV1 to TRBJ1-2; the table's D call TRBD1 went unverified against the DNA. TRBV1 is tagged as a pseudogene. The CDR3 consists of 15 residues.

The chain uses TRBV5-8 and TRBJ2-7; 9 bases are shared with TRBD2. The CDR3 runs to 16 residues. J gave up 3 bases and V 1 base, and 8 bases lay outside the gene matches. From germline, CDR1 is SGHTS and CDR2 YDEGEE. The CDR3 nucleotides are TGTGCCAGCAGCTTGCGGCGGGGGGGCCTTATCTACGAGCAGTACTTC. Translated, it gives CASSLRRGGLIYEQYF.

This chain connects TRBV9 to TRBJ1-2; possibly TRBD1 for D (6 bases). V lost 0 bases and J 4 bases, leaving 13 bases between the germline ends. The CDR3 contains 15 residues. Germline CDR1 is SGDLS and CDR2 is YYNGEE. CDR3 bases: TGTGCCAGCAGCGTAGACCCGACAGGAGCCTATGGCTACACCTTC. Its translation: CASSVDPTGAYGYTF.

This clone was seen a handful of times. The CDR3 protein is CAWSTGVTSLGYTF. Written as DNA, the CDR3 is TGTGCCTGGTCCACAGGAGTTACTTCGCTTGGCTACACCTTC. V usage is TRBV30 and J usage is TRBJ1-2; a weak D match, TRBD1 (5 bases). Germline loops: CDR1 GTSNPN, CDR2 SVGIG (reference sequence). The CDR3 runs to 14 residues. V lost 5 bases, J lost 7 bases, and 20 bases lay in between. Based on the CDR3 plus reference TRBV30 and TRBJ1-2, the full variable domain is SQTIHQWPATLVQPVGSPLSLECTVEGTSNPNLYWYRQAAGRGLQLLFYSVGIGQISSEVPQNLSASRPQDRQFILSSKKLLLSDSGFYLCAWSTGVTSLGYTFGSGTRLTVV.

The chain is built from TRBV27 and TRBJ2-1, with D possibly TRBD2 on 7 matching bases. The CDR3 loop spans 17 amino acids. Germline assignment: CDR1 MNHEY and CDR2 SMNVEV (reference sequence). V gave up 4 bases and J gave up 1 base, with 17 bases separating them. The CDR3 here is CASSSPLGGGSYNEQFF. CDR3 DNA: TGTGCCAGCAGTTCCCCGTTAGGGGGAGGGTCCTACAATGAGCAGTTCTTC.

The chain links TRBV6-1 to TRBJ2-7; D uncertain. Trimming took 4 bases from V and 2 from J, leaving 9 bases between them. The V gene's germline CDR1 is MNHNS and CDR2 SASEGT. The CDR3 sequence is 13 residues long. The chain's CDR3 is CASSGHGTYEQYF. As DNA, the CDR3 is TGTGCCAGCAGTGGTCACGGTACCTACGAGCAGTACTTC.

The rearrangement joins TRBV10-3 to TRBJ1-1; tentatively, D is TRBD1 (5 bases). The germline V gene encodes CDR1 ENHRY and CDR2 SYGVKD. The V and J ends lost 0 bases and 5 bases respectively, with 10 bases between them. This CDR3 is 14 amino acids long. CDR3 bases: TGTGCCATCAGTGAGTCAAAGGGGCGGACTGAAGCTTTCTTT. Protein: CAISESKGRTEAFF.

This sequence joins TRBV19 and TRBJ2-3; 9 nucleotides agree with TRBD2. The V and J ends lost 3 bases and 1 base, in that order; junction bases with no gene match: 8. There are 17 residues in the CDR3. Germline loops: CDR1 LNHDA, CDR2 SQIVND (reference sequence). The CDR3 DNA is TGTGCCAGTAGTATCGGGCTAGCGGGGCGACGCACAGATACGCAGTATTTT. Protein sequence: CASSIGLAGRRTDTQYF. The whole variable domain, remainder taken from reference TRBV19 and TRBJ2-3, is DGGITQSPKYLFRKEGQNVTLSCEQNLNHDAMYWYRQDPGQGLRLIYYSQIVNDFQKGDIAEGYSVSREKKESFPLTVTSAQKNPTAFYLCASSIGLAGRRTDTQYFGPGTRLTVL.

J is TRBJ1-6 and V is TRBV6-5; TRBD1 matches at 8 bases. Germline CDR1 reads MNHEY; CDR2 reads SVGAGI. The CDR3 runs to 15 residues. The J segment lost 7 bases and the V segment lost 6 bases, leaving 8 bases of the junction unmatched. Here the CDR3 DNA reads TGTGCCAGCAGCAGACAGGGGAACGGGAATTCACCCCTCCACTTT. It yields the protein CASSRQGNGNSPLHF.

The chain is built from TRBV13 and TRBJ1-1; 12 bases map to TRBD1. V was clipped by 4 bases and J by 5 bases; unmatched bases: 8. The CDR3 covers 16 residues. Germline V gives CDR1 PRHDT, CDR2 FYEKMQ (reference sequence). CDR3 in DNA: TGTGCCAGCAGCTCGGGACAGGGGGCCCAGGTTACTGAAGCTTTCTTT. Its translation: CASSSGQGAQVTEAFF.

The CDR3 is CASSLESVLGNTIYF. As DNA, the CDR3 is TGTGCCAGCAGCTTGGAAAGTGTTCTAGGAAACACCATATATTTT. The rearrangement links TRBV5-6 to TRBJ1-3; D is unresolved. CDR1 and CDR2 from the germline V gene are SGHDT and YYEEEE. This CDR3 comprises 15 residues. V lost 0 bases and J 4 bases, leaving 11 bases between the germline ends.

This clone was seen once. The chain uses TRBV11-2 and TRBJ1-1; 9 bases fit TRBD1. The CDR3 is made up of 16 amino acids. V was pared by 6 bases and J by 0 bases, with 8 bases of the junction left unmatched. Germline assignment: CDR1 SGHAT and CDR2 FQNNGV. CDR3 residues: CASRRDRGAMNTEAFF. As DNA, the CDR3 is TGTGCCAGCAGACGCGACAGGGGGGCGATGAACACTGAAGCTTTCTTT.

V usage is TRBV5-1 and J usage is TRBJ2-3, with TRBD2 matching 7 bases. V lost 0 bases to trimming and J lost 2 bases; unmatched junction nucleotides: 12. This CDR3 is built from 18 residues. The germline CDR1 and CDR2 sequences are SGHRS and YFSETQ. CDR3 protein: CASSLAKVSGIYTDTQYF. CDR3 nucleotides: TGCGCCAGCAGCTTGGCCAAGGTCAGCGGGATTTACACAGATACGCAGTATTTT.

V is TRBV29-1 and J is TRBJ2-7; TRBD1 matches at 9 bases. Losses at the gene ends were 0 bases for V and 2 bases for J; bases not matched to a gene: 5. CDR3 length equals 15 residues. Germline CDR1 and CDR2: SQVTM and ANQGSEA. CDR3 amino acids: CSVEDGRQGAYEQYF. CDR3 DNA sequence: TGCAGCGTTGAAGATGGTAGACAGGGGGCCTACGAGCAGTACTTC.

The chain combines TRBV2 with TRBJ1-2; D is perhaps TRBD1 (5 bases). The V gene's germline CDR1 is SNHLY and CDR2 FYNNEI. The germline V and J ends were trimmed by 6 bases and 8 bases, with 16 bases remaining between them. The CDR3 has 13 residues. CDR3 protein: CASSDDSPRGYTF. In DNA form, the CDR3 reads TGTGCCAGCAGCGATGACAGCCCTAGGGGCTACACCTTC.

The genes are TRBV4-1 and TRBJ2-1; D is possibly TRBD2 (6 bases). Trimming cost V 4 bases and J 2 bases, with 12 bases left between them. Per germline, CDR1 MGHRA and CDR2 YSYEKL. The CDR3 spans 15 residues. The CDR3 region has the DNA TGCGCCAGCAGCCCCCGGGACTTCGCCTACAATGAGCAGTTCTTC. Translated, it gives CASSPRDFAYNEQFF.

The chain combines TRBV18 with TRBJ1-1, with 11 bases aligning to TRBD1. V lost 2 bases to trimming and J lost 1 base; unmatched junction nucleotides: 3. Germline lookup yields CDR1 KGHSH and CDR2 LQKENI. The CDR3 covers 16 residues. In nucleotides, the CDR3 is TGTGCCAGCTCACCAGGGACAGGGGGTAGGAACACTGAAGCTTTCTTT. This codes for CASSPGTGGRNTEAFF.